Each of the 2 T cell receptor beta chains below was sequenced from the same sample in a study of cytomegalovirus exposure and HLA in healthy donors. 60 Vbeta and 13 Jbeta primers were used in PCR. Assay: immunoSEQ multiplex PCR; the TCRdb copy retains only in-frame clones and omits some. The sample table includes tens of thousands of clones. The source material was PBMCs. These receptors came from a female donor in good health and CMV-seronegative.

CDR3: CASSQGGQGEKLFF. CDR3 bases: TGTGCCAGCAGCCAAGGGGGACAGGGTGAAAAACTGTTTTTT. V and J are TRBV4-2 and TRBJ1-4, with 9 positions matching TRBD1. The ends lost 1 base at V and 7 bases at J; junction bases unmatched: 1. CDR1 LGHNA and CDR2 YNFKEQ come from the germline V gene. The length of the CDR3 is 14 residues.

The CDR3 loop reads CASSLWGGTYEQYF. The CDR3 DNA follows: TGTGCCAGCAGTTTATGGGGGGGAACCTACGAGCAGTACTTC. The V call is TRBV28, the J call TRBJ2-7; D perhaps matches TRBD2 (6 bases). V gave up 0 bases and J gave up 2 bases, with 8 bases separating them. Germline V lookup: CDR1 MDHEN, CDR2 SYDVKM. This CDR3 is built from 14 residues. Drawing the rest from reference TRBV28 and TRBJ2-7, the complete variable domain is DVKVTQSSRYLVKRTGEKVFLECVQDMDHENMFWYRQDPGLGLRLIYFSYDVKMKEKGDIPEGYSVSREKKERFSLILESASTNQTSMYLCASSLWGGTYEQYFGPGTRLTVT.